A selection of T cell receptor beta chains follows, all from one sample in a study of OX40 agonist ivuxolimab in advanced cancers. Libraries were prepared by immunoSEQ multiplex PCR; TCRdb keeps only in-frame clonotypes and omits some of them. The sample lists some 68,000 clones; roughly 80% were seen once. Sample: CD4+ or CD8+ T cells sorted from blood, taken in a trial of the OX40 agonist ivuxolimab. These TCRs come from an adult with an advanced solid tumor such as melanoma, head and neck, liver or kidney cancer. Both conserved end residues are part of each CDR3. D genes are given only for firm matches. Part of the rows lack a size; the others show once, few, many or a class for expanded clones.

V gene	clone size	D gene	J gene	CDR3 DNA	CDR3 protein
TRBV5-1	-	-	TRBJ2-3	TGCGCCAGCAGCGACGGGTCTACGATGGCGGATACGCAGTATTTT	CASSDGSTMADTQYF
TRBV7-2	-	-	TRBJ1-3	TGTGCCAGCAGCTTAGCCGGGCCAGGCTCTGGAAACACCATATATTTT	CASSLAGPGSGNTIYF
TRBV30	-	TRBD1	TRBJ2-5	TGTGCCTGGAGCGACAGGGGGCGCGGGGCCCAGTACTTC	CAWSDRGRGAQYF
TRBV11-2	-	TRBD1	TRBJ1-6	TGTGCCAGCAGCTTACACCGGACAGAGGACAGGGTCTATTCACCCCTCCACTTT	CASSLHRTEDRVYSPLHF
TRBV5-1	-	TRBD1	TRBJ2-5	TGCGCCAGCAGCTTGGAGCCGGGACAGGGTTTACGGGAGACCCAGTACTTC	CASSLEPGQGLRETQYF
TRBV11-2	-	TRBD2	TRBJ2-7	TGTGCCAGCAGCTTAGCTAGCGGGGACCACTACGAGCAGTACTTC	CASSLASGDHYEQYF
TRBV18	-	-	TRBJ2-2	TGTGCCAGCTCACCAGCGACAAGTAACACCGGGGAGCTGTTTTTT	CASSPATSNTGELFF
TRBV5-5	-	TRBD1	TRBJ1-1	TGTGCCAGCAGCTTCCTCAGGGGGCGGGTCACTGAAGCTTTCTTT	CASSFLRGRVTEAFF
TRBV6-1	few	TRBD2	TRBJ2-3	TGTGCCAGCAGTGATAAGCGGGGACCCACAGATACGCAGTATTTT	CASSDKRGPTDTQYF
TRBV5-4	-	TRBD1	TRBJ2-1	TGTGCCAGCAGCTCCCCCCGGACAGGGGTGAATGAGCAGTTCTTC	CASSSPRTGVNEQFF
TRBV12-5	few	TRBD1	TRBJ1-2	TGTGCTAGTGGTTTTGACGGACAGGGGAAGTTCTTC	CASGFDGQGKFF
TRBV4-1	many	TRBD1	TRBJ1-2	TGCGCCAGCAGCCAGGCCGGGACAGGGTCGAACTATGGCTACACCTTC	CASSQAGTGSNYGYTF
TRBV6-1	-	-	TRBJ1-2	TGTGCCAGCAGTGATTCCCAGTATGGCTACACCTTC	CASSDSQYGYTF
TRBV29-1	-	-	TRBJ2-5	TGCAGCGTTAGATCCCGGGGCAACCAAGAGACCCAGTACTTC	CSVRSRGNQETQYF
TRBV5-1	once	-	TRBJ2-3	TGCGCCAGCAGCTTGGACGGGGGCGCAGATACGCAGTATTTT	CASSLDGGADTQYF
TRBV25-1	few	-	TRBJ1-5	TGTGCCAGCAGTGAATTGGGCAGAGCTGGGCCCCAGCATTTT	CASSELGRAGPQHF
TRBV29-1	-	-	TRBJ2-7	TGCAGCGTTGTTGCCGGACCCTACGAGCAGTACTTC	CSVVAGPYEQYF
TRBV30	-	-	TRBJ2-1	TGTGCCTGGGAAGGGACATTCGGAGTTAAGGAGCAGTTCTTC	CAWEGTFGVKEQFF
TRBV11-2	-	-	TRBJ1-6	TGTGCCAGCAGCTCCCAGGGGACTAATTCACCCCTCCACTTT	CASSSQGTNSPLHF
TRBV5-1	few	-	TRBJ2-2	TGCGCCAGCAGCTTGGGACACAGGGACTTGAACACCGGGGAGCTGTTTTTT	CASSLGHRDLNTGELFF
TRBV30	-	-	TRBJ2-1	TGTGCCTGGCAGCGTCAGCAACATGAGCAGTTCTTC	CAWQRQQHEQFF
TRBV11-2	once	TRBD2	TRBJ2-1	TGTGCCAGCAGCCCTAGCGGCGGGAATGGCATTTATGAGCAGTTCTTC	CASSPSGGNGIYEQFF
TRBV9	-	-	TRBJ2-3	TGTGCCAGCAGCGTAGGTCGGCAGGGGCCGACAGATACGCAGTATTTT	CASSVGRQGPTDTQYF
TRBV7-2	-	-	TRBJ1-3	TGTGCCAGCAGCTATACGGGGGGGTCAGGCACTCGAAACACCATATATTTT	CASSYTGGSGTRNTIYF
TRBV9	few	TRBD1	TRBJ1-5	TGTGCCAGCAGCGGGAAGGAACAGGGGGATGATAGCAATCAGCCCCAGCATTTT	CASSGKEQGDDSNQPQHF
TRBV9	-	TRBD1	TRBJ2-7	TGTGCCAGCAGCGCCGGGACAGGGTTCTACGAGCAGTACTTC	CASSAGTGFYEQYF
TRBV7-9	-	-	TRBJ2-5	TGTGCCAGCAGCTTTCCCCGGGAGACCCAGTACTTC	CASSFPRETQYF
TRBV6-6	-	-	TRBJ2-7	TGTGCCAGCACCCCGGGACCCTTCTACGAGCAGTACTTC	CASTPGPFYEQYF
TRBV4-1	once	-	TRBJ2-1	TGCGCCAGCAGACCAACCTCCGCGCACTCCTACAATGAGCAGTTCTTC	CASRPTSAHSYNEQFF
TRBV6-1	-	-	TRBJ1-5	TGTGCCAGCAGCATGAGTACTTGGAGCAATCAGCCCCAGCATTTT	CASSMSTWSNQPQHF
TRBV7-2	-	TRBD2	TRBJ2-2	TGTGCCAGCAGCGTACCCGGACTAGCGGGGGGGAAAGGGGAGCTGTTTTTT	CASSVPGLAGGKGELFF
TRBV5-6	-	TRBD1	TRBJ1-3	TGTGCCAGCAGCCCAAGGACAGGGGGGCCCGGAAACACCATATATTTT	CASSPRTGGPGNTIYF
TRBV10-3	-	-	TRBJ1-5	TGTGCCATCAGCCCGGGGGGGGATGGCAATCAGCCCCAGCATTTT	CAISPGGDGNQPQHF
TRBV18	-	-	TRBJ1-1	TGTGCCAGCTCACCAGCGGGAAACACTGAAGCTTTCTTT	CASSPAGNTEAFF
TRBV7-9	-	TRBD2	TRBJ2-1	TGTGCCAGCAGCACTTTAACTAGCGGGTCCTACAATGAGCAGTTCTTC	CASSTLTSGSYNEQFF
TRBV18	-	-	TRBJ2-3	TGTGCCAGCTCACCAGTGGTCCCTAGCACAGATACGCAGTATTTT	CASSPVVPSTDTQYF
TRBV5-6	-	TRBD2	TRBJ2-1	TGTGCCAGCAGCTCTAGCGGGGGGGCCGTTTATGAGCAGTTCTTC	CASSSSGGAVYEQFF
TRBV7-2	-	-	TRBJ2-1	TGTGCCAGCAGCTCCGTGGCCCCGAGGATTGATGAGCAGTTCTTC	CASSSVAPRIDEQFF
TRBV28	-	TRBD2	TRBJ2-6	TGTGCCAGCAGTTTTCTCCAAAGTAGCGGGGGAATGGGGGCCAACGTCCTGACTTTC	CASSFLQSSGGMGANVLTF
TRBV11-2	few	-	TRBJ2-1	TGTGCCAGCAGCTTAGATAGGAATGAGCAGTTCTTC	CASSLDRNEQFF
TRBV2	-	-	TRBJ2-7	TGTGCCACCTCGGGGGTCAGAGACTACGAGCAGTACTTC	CATSGVRDYEQYF
TRBV5-1	few	-	TRBJ2-7	TGCGCCAGCAGCTTAAACTACGAGCAGTACTTC	CASSLNYEQYF
TRBV19	-	TRBD1	TRBJ1-5	TGTGCCAGTAGTATAAGCGGGACAGGCAATCAGCCCCAGCATTTT	CASSISGTGNQPQHF
TRBV5-5	-	-	TRBJ1-5	TGTGCCAGCAGCTTAACCCAGGATCAGCCCCAGCATTTT	CASSLTQDQPQHF
TRBV7-9	-	-	TRBJ1-3	TGTGCCAGCAGCTTATCCGACAGAACGAATGCTGGAAACACCATATATTTT	CASSLSDRTNAGNTIYF
TRBV6-1	-	TRBD1	TRBJ2-7	TGTGCCAGCAGTGAGAAGGGGGCCCTCTACGAGCAGTACTTC	CASSEKGALYEQYF
TRBV6-1	-	-	TRBJ1-2	TGTGCCAGCAGCCCGAAACGGGGGACACCCGGGGGCTACACCTTC	CASSPKRGTPGGYTF